Following are 2 T cell receptor beta chains from one sample sequenced in a study of response to subunit inactivated influenza vaccine. TCRdb fed the RT-PCR reads into MiXCR, producing one record per CDR3 protein. The table includes roughly 500,000 distinct CDR3 sequences, roughly 25% detected once. The same specimen was also included in a second study, on T cells expressing NK-cell markers. From that study: Generation of TCR beta cDNA was performed by 5'RACE template switching incorporating UMIs.

Sequenced material: CD4+ T cells sorted from PBMCs, taken roughly 12 days after vaccination. Receptors originate from a man aged 45-65 years who received an inactivated influenza vaccine.

This clonotype was observed a handful of times. This rearrangement joins TRBV9 to TRBJ2-4; 7 bases agree with TRBD1. Germline CDR1 SGDLS, CDR2 YYNGEE. The CDR3 loop spans 15 amino acids. V lost 2 bases to trimming and J lost 3 bases; unmatched junction nucleotides: 5. CDR3: CASSVDRVVKNIQYF. The CDR3 DNA sequence: TGTGCCAGCAGCGTCGACAGGGTTGTCAAAAACATTCAGTACTTC.

The gene calls are TRBV10-3 and TRBJ2-3, with TRBD2 matching over 8 bases. The length of the CDR3 is 15 residues. Germline CDR1 and CDR2: ENHRY and SYGVKD. With V trimmed by 4 bases and J by 4 bases, 7 bases remained unmatched. This chain's CDR3 is CAISASGSLPDTQYF. For the CDR3, the DNA is TGTGCCATCAGTGCGAGCGGGAGCCTCCCAGATACGCAGTATTTT.